The T cell receptor (beta chain) under discussion was sequenced for a study of CD8 T cells in ankylosing spondylitis. This clonotype was seen more than once but under ten times. No antigen is known for it. Using its own MiXCR run on the 5' RACE reads, TCRdb lists one record per CDR3 protein. The data contain 350,000 to 450,000 distinct CDR3 sequences, roughly 25% of them singletons. The CDR3 has 14 residues. V was trimmed by 4 bases and J by 1 base, leaving 10 bases between them. Germline assignment: CDR1 SNHLY and CDR2 FYNNEI. Findings and limits, study-wide: Disease-linked clones displayed a CD8+ phenotype and appeared relatively rarely in peripheral blood. In ankylosing spondylitis blood, a motif of roughly 8 highly homologous TCR beta variants appeared characteristic. Certain motif variants had earlier been reported in reactive arthritis synovial fluid and blood.

The TCR was taken from a male donor with ankylosing spondylitis. Sample: blood, either unsorted or a sorted T cell fraction (not recorded which). V gene TRBV2 combines with J gene TRBJ2-5, with D perhaps matching TRBD1 (5 bases). The CDR3 spells CASSGSRVQETQYF. The DNA of the CDR3 is TGTGCCAGCAGTGGTAGCAGGGTCCAAGAGACCCAGTACTTC.